The present T cell receptor (beta chain) was sequenced within a study of cytomegalovirus exposure and HLA in healthy donors. Study outcomes and limitations: Accounts indicate the classifier identified cytomegalovirus status with strong specificity and sensitivity.

With respect to this clone: Its antigen is undetermined.

PCR employed 60 Vbeta and 13 Jbeta primers. The authors' processing: Unique TCR beta chains numbered roughly 80 million in a later analysis, with 10 million to 14 million shared. Profiled with immunoSEQ multiplex PCR; TCRdb holds only in-frame clones, not every one. Clone size and V and J calls were adopted from that table, with D and trimming inferred from the DNA. Here the sample spans over 150,000 clones, around 79% being singletons. Germline trimming cut 1 base from V and 3 bases from J; bases unmatched to any gene: 3. This CDR3 region has 15 residues. Germline-derived CDR1 and CDR2 are SGHRS and YFSETQ.

The sample was PBMCs. This sequence originates from a woman in her 40s in good health and CMV-seropositive. The chain joins TRBV5-1 to TRBJ1-1, with 10 positions matching TRBD1. CDR3 amino acids: CASSLQGQGHTEAFF. In nucleotides, the CDR3 is TGCGCCAGCAGCTTGCAGGGACAGGGGCACACTGAAGCTTTCTTT.